This passage covers 21 T cell receptor beta chains from one sample sequenced in a study of cytomegalovirus exposure and HLA in healthy donors. The primer mix had 60 Vbeta and 13 Jbeta primers. This table comes from immunoSEQ multiplex PCR, and its TCRdb copy is limited to in-frame clones, with some not included. The sample has approximately 130,000 clones; 75% to 85% are singletons. The source material was PBMCs. Receptor source: a woman in her forties or fifties in good health and CMV-seropositive.

DNA for the CDR3: TGTGCCAGCAGCTCACAGGGGCTCTGGGGCAATCAGCCCCAGCATTTT. Its protein product is CASSSQGLWGNQPQHF. V usage is TRBV27 and J usage is TRBJ1-5; TRBD1 matches at 7 bases. The CDR3 length is 16 residues. Germline values: CDR1 MNHEY, CDR2 SMNVEV (reference sequence). With 6 bases clipped from V and 2 bases from J, the junction kept 10 bases outside the gene matches.

This clone has just a few counts. This chain uses TRBV28 with TRBJ2-3, with D unclear. The CDR3 sequence is 14 residues long. V lost 6 bases and J 1 base, leaving 11 bases between the germline ends. CDR1 and CDR2 (germline): MDHEN, SYDVKM. The CDR3 protein is CASSLLQGTDTQYF. Here the CDR3 DNA reads TGTGCCAGCAGCCTACTTCAAGGCACAGATACGCAGTATTTT.

V gene TRBV30 combines with J gene TRBJ2-1; 12 bases match TRBD2. The length of the CDR3 is 17 residues. Germline assignment: CDR1 GTSNPN and CDR2 SVGIG (reference sequence). V lost 1 base and J lost 8; bases outside the gene matches: 12. DNA of the CDR3: TGTGCCTGGAGTGGCTGGGCTAGCGGGAGGGCCGGGGATGAGCAGTTCTTC. It is translated as CAWSGWASGRAGDEQFF.

CDR3 sequence reads: CASSGNPSPSYGYTF. The CDR3 DNA reads TGTGCCAGCAGCGGAAACCCCTCGCCCAGCTATGGCTACACCTTC. The chain couples TRBV9 to TRBJ1-2; the D is unclear. Per the germline V gene, CDR1 is SGDLS and CDR2 is YYNGEE. The CDR3 is made up of 15 amino acids. Trimming shortened V by 3 bases and J by 4 bases, and 16 bases separated the two germline ends.

Notes on this clone: Mismatch with germline at one junction end may stem from a read error. The CDR3 reads CASSLDSGSEQFF. CDR3 DNA sequence: TGTGCTAGCAGCTTAGACAGCGGGAGCGAGCAGTTCTTC. The rearrangement links TRBV7-7 to TRBJ2-1, with 8 bases lining up with TRBD2. The CDR3 totals 13 residues. CDR1 and CDR2 from the germline V gene are SSHAT and FNYEAQ (reference sequence).

A few counts support this clone. At one end the junction does not follow the germline gene, possibly because of a read error. The chain combines TRBV6-5 with TRBJ1-3, with D possibly matching TRBD1 (6 bases). CDR3 size: 13 residues. The germline gives CDR1 MNHEY, CDR2 SVGAGI. CDR3 sequence: CASSYSGADTIYF. In nucleotides, the CDR3 is TGTGCCAGCAGCTACTCGGGGGCGGACACCATATATTTT.

V and J are TRBV7-9 and TRBJ1-5, with D possibly being TRBD1 (5 bases). CDR3 size: 13 residues. The ends were cut back, 4 bases at V and 5 bases at J, with 9 bases in the middle. Germline V gene sequence: CDR1 SEHNR, CDR2 FQNEAQ (reference sequence). CDR3 region: CASSWGGDQPQHF. The DNA of the CDR3 is TGTGCCAGCAGCTGGGGGGGGGATCAGCCCCAGCATTTT.

This clone was detected once. The V call is TRBV27, the J call TRBJ2-7, with D possibly being TRBD1 (5 bases). The CDR3 totals 17 residues. In germline, CDR1 is MNHEY, CDR2 SMNVEV (reference sequence). With 6 bases removed from V and 0 bases from J, the gap between germline ends came to 21 bases. Here the CDR3 DNA reads TGTGCCAGCAGCAAACTGGTCAGTCAGGGCCTCTCCTACGAGCAGTACTTC. It specifies CASSKLVSQGLSYEQYF.

The J gene is TRBJ2-1, the V gene TRBV15, with 15 bases that match TRBD2. Per germline, CDR1 LNHNV and CDR2 YYDKDF (reference sequence). This CDR3 contains 19 residues. After removal of 1 base from V and 7 bases from J, the junction contained 11 bases not matched to a gene. The chain's CDR3 is CATSRAGGRTSGRGNEQFF. Here the CDR3 DNA reads TGTGCCACCAGCAGAGCGGGAGGGAGGACTAGCGGGAGGGGTAATGAGCAGTTCTTC.

The DNA for the CDR3 is TGTGCCACCAGCAGAAGGGGACTTGAAGCTTTCTTT. It translates to CATSRRGLEAFF. The chain is built from TRBV15 and TRBJ1-1; a weak D match, TRBD1 (5 bases). V gave up 2 bases and J gave up 7 bases, with 8 bases separating them. The length of the CDR3 is 12 residues. CDR1 is LNHNV, CDR2 YYDKDF, per germline (reference sequence).

The chain has TRBV9 and TRBJ2-7; 10 bases match TRBD2. Germline CDR1 SGDLS, CDR2 YYNGEE. This CDR3 comprises 16 residues. V shed 0 bases, J shed 2 bases, and the junction held 5 bases outside the gene matches. CDR3 sequence reads: CASSVGGTSVAYEQYF. CDR3 coding DNA: TGTGCCAGCAGCGTAGGTGGGACTAGCGTGGCCTACGAGCAGTACTTC.

This clone showed up just once. This chain links TRBV7-3 with TRBJ2-3, with 7 bases aligning to TRBD2. The germline V gene encodes CDR1 SGHTA and CDR2 FQGTGA. There are 16 residues in the CDR3. Trimming took 5 bases from V and 0 from J; bases not matched to a gene: 8. The CDR3 here is CASSLGLETSTDTQYF. The CDR3 DNA sequence: TGTGCCAGCAGCCTCGGACTAGAGACTAGCACAGATACGCAGTATTTT.

The V call is TRBV7-3, the J call TRBJ1-1; maybe TRBD1 (5 bases). This CDR3 comprises 13 residues. Trimming removed 1 base at V and 11 bases at J, with 14 bases between. Per the germline V gene, CDR1 is SGHTA and CDR2 is FQGTGA. In DNA, the CDR3 is TGTGCCAGCAGCTTAAGTAAGGGAACAGGCGCTTTCTTT. This codes for CASSLSKGTGAFF.

V usage is TRBV4-3 and J usage is TRBJ1-2; D is undetermined. The CDR3 length is 14 residues. CDR1 and CDR2 from the germline V gene are LGHNA and YSLEER. V was shortened by 1 base and J by 8 bases, with 14 bases between the two germline ends. For the CDR3, the DNA is TGCGCCAGCAGCCAAGCGGCGGGTCGTTGGGGCTACACCTTC. This sequence encodes CASSQAAGRWGYTF.

This clone was found once. The V gene is TRBV25-1, the J gene TRBJ2-3; maybe TRBD2 (7 bases). Germline CDR1 is MGHDK and CDR2 is SYGVNS. Trimming left V 9 bases short and J 2 bases short, with 24 bases between. CDR3 length: 17 amino acids. The chain's CDR3 is CARMGEGTFEFTDTQYF. The CDR3 nucleotides read TGTGCCAGAATGGGGGAGGGGACATTCGAATTCACAGATACGCAGTATTTT. The full variable domain, with the rest looked up from reference TRBV25-1 and TRBJ2-3, is EADIYQTPRYLVIGTGKKITLECSQTMGHDKMYWYQQDPGMELHLIHYSYGVNSTEKGDLSSESTVSRIRTEHFPLTLESARPSHTSQYLCARMGEGTFEFTDTQYFGPGTRLTVL.

The gene calls are TRBV10-3 and TRBJ1-6; possible D gene TRBD1, 5 bases. V was shortened by 10 bases and J by 9 bases, with 13 bases between the two germline ends. Germline loops: CDR1 ENHRY, CDR2 SYGVKD. This CDR3 region has 12 residues. CDR3 DNA sequence: TGTGCCACCAGGGCCTCAACTTCACCCCTCCACTTT. Its translation: CATRASTSPLHF.

The chain couples TRBV29-1 to TRBJ1-4; D call uncertain. Germline CDR1 and CDR2: SQVTM and ANQGSEA. V shed 7 bases and J shed 5 bases, with 14 bases lying between them. The CDR3 runs to 13 residues. The CDR3 sequence is CSGLSGRNEKLFF. CDR3 DNA sequence: TGCAGCGGTCTATCCGGGAGGAATGAAAAACTGTTTTTT.

The chain is built from TRBV6-6 and TRBJ2-7, with a weak D call TRBD2 (6 bases). V dropped 4 bases and J dropped 4 bases, with 20 bases sitting between them. This CDR3 contains 16 residues. Germline CDR1 and CDR2: MNHNY and SVGAGI (reference sequence). The CDR3 nucleotides read TGTGCCAGCAGTTCATTTCCCCCCGGGAGTGGATACGAGCAGTACTTC. Its protein product is CASSSFPPGSGYEQYF.

To note about this clone: An end of the junction does not agree with germline; a read error may underlie this. This rearrangement joins TRBV7-9 to TRBJ1-2, with TRBD1 identical over 11 bases. Germline lookup yields CDR1 SEHNR and CDR2 FQNEAQ (reference sequence). The CDR3 contains 15 residues. CDR3 nucleotide sequence: TGTTCCAGCAACTCGGGACAGGGGGAAACCTATGGCTACACCTTC. This encodes CSSNSGQGETYGYTF.

J is TRBJ1-2 and V is TRBV6-1, with TRBD1 as a possible D gene (5 bases). Trimming pared 5 bases from V and 3 bases from J, leaving 16 bases between. CDR1 is MNHNS and CDR2 is SASEGT in the germline V gene. The CDR3 loop spans 15 amino acids. The CDR3 protein is CASSRPGLEHYGYTF. CDR3 nucleotides: TGTGCCAGCAGTCGCCCGGGACTCGAGCACTATGGCTACACCTTC.

The V call is TRBV11-3, the J call TRBJ1-4, with 8 nucleotides matching TRBD1. Germline V gene lookup returns CDR1 SGHNT and CDR2 YENEEA. CDR3 length equals 16 residues. V dropped 3 bases and J dropped 0; count of bases not matched to a gene: 3. The chain's CDR3 is CASSFWTGPTNEKLFF. In DNA, the CDR3 is TGTGCCAGCAGCTTCTGGACAGGGCCAACTAATGAAAAACTGTTTTTT. Using reference TRBV11-3 and TRBJ1-4 for the parts outside the CDR3, the full variable domain is EAGVVQSPRYKIIEKKQPVAFWCNPISGHNTLYWYLQNLGQGPELLIRYENEEAVDDSQLPKDRFSAERLKGVDSTLKIQPAELGDSAVYLCASSFWTGPTNEKLFFGSGTQLSVL.